This entry features one T cell receptor beta chain sequence. Its antigen remains unknown. V gave up 0 bases and J gave up 3 bases; unmatched junction bases: 3. Germline assignment: CDR1 SGDLS and CDR2 YYNGEE. CDR3 length equals 14 residues. The data stem from a study of shared clonotypes between healthy human individuals. Turning to the study itself: Per-donor plates numbered three CD4 naive, three CD4 memory, two CD8 naive and one CD8 memory. Study findings and constraints: Richness estimates generally favored naive over memory subsets. The generation probabilities recorded for non-shared clonotypes fell below those of clonotypes shared by all four donors.

CD8 memory merged CD45RO+ with CCR7-negative CD45RA+ TemRA cells. Libraries were prepared by immunoSEQ multiplex PCR; TCRdb keeps only in-frame clonotypes and omits some of them. The repertoire has some 320,000 clones, about nine tenths of them found once; the top ten carry about 16%. Sequencing was performed on memory CD8+ T cells sorted from blood. Indicated subset: CD45RO+ cells pooled with CCR7-negative TemRA cells. The sequence was collected from a man aged 18-30 years in good health. The genes are TRBV9 and TRBJ2-7, with 7 bases identical to TRBD2. CDR3 nucleotides: TGTGCCAGCAGCGTAGGCGGGAGTGACTACGAGCAGTACTTC. As protein: CASSVGGSDYEQYF.